These 29 T cell receptor beta chains were sequenced from one sample in a study of T and B cells in COVID-19 patients. Each TRB amplification used about 250-550 ng of genomic DNA from blood. BIOMED2 TRB-A/B primer pools were used in multiplex TRB PCR. TCRdb redid the calling of the multiplex PCR reads with MiXCR, one entry per CDR3 protein. The sample records 17,000 or so distinct CDR3 sequences, roughly 36% being singletons. Specimen: blood. All receptors derive from a human donor with active COVID-19.

This clonotype was seen more than once but under ten times. The J gene is TRBJ1-1, the V gene TRBV19, with D possibly being TRBD1 (6 bases). CDR1 and CDR2 (germline): LNHDA, SQIVND (reference sequence). This CDR3 comprises 14 residues. The V gene lost 6 bases and the J gene lost 4 bases, with 15 bases spanning the gap. DNA for the CDR3: TGTGCCAGTAGAAAACAGGGCGGCGGCACTGAAGCTTTCTTT. Residues: CASRKQGGGTEAFF.

As regards this clonotype: This sequence may be a read error, since a much larger clone differs from it by one base. The chain couples TRBV6-5 to TRBJ2-2; no clear D. V shed 7 bases and J shed 6 bases, with 15 bases lying between them. The CDR3 is 14 amino acids. Looked up from germline, CDR1 is MNHEY and CDR2 is SVGAGI. The CDR3 loop is CASIPQGVSGELFF. The CDR3 nucleotides are TGTGCCAGCATTCCCCAAGGTGTATCCGGGGAGCTGTTTTTT.

In DNA, the CDR3 is TGTGCCAGCAGTTTAAGGACAGGGAGAGAAAAACTGTTTTTT. It yields the protein CASSLRTGREKLFF. V and J are TRBV12-3 or TRBV12-4 and TRBJ1-4; 8 positions agree with TRBD1. Unmatched junction bases numbered 4, after V lost 2 bases and J lost 8 bases. The CDR3 spans 14 residues.

The chain carries TRBV27 and TRBJ1-4, with 7 bases aligning to TRBD1. The trim removed 3 bases at V and 8 bases at J, leaving 6 bases unmatched. The CDR3 consists of 14 residues. Germline CDR1 reads MNHEY; CDR2 reads SMNVEV (reference sequence). In nucleotides, the CDR3 is TGTGCCAGCAGTTTGCTAGGGGGCAGGGAAAAACTGTTTTTT. Translation gives CASSLLGGREKLFF.

V is TRBV6-2 or TRBV6-3 and J is TRBJ2-1, with 10 bases lining up with TRBD2. Germline lookup yields CDR1 MNHEY and CDR2 SVGEGT. V shed 2 bases, J shed 6 bases, and the junction held 4 bases outside the gene matches. This CDR3 is built from 15 residues. The CDR3 protein is CASSYQRGGTNEQFF. CDR3 coding DNA: TGTGCCAGCAGTTACCAGCGGGGGGGCACCAATGAGCAGTTCTTC.

The rearrangement joins TRBV27 to TRBJ1-1, with 7 nucleotides matching TRBD1. The V gene's germline CDR1 is MNHEY and CDR2 SMNVEV (reference sequence). The trim removed 5 bases at V and 0 bases at J, leaving 6 bases unmatched. CDR3 length equals 15 residues. The DNA for the CDR3 is TGTGCCAGCAGTCCAGGGACAGCCATGAACACTGAAGCTTTCTTT. Translated: CASSPGTAMNTEAFF.

This clonotype was seen only a few times. This sequence joins TRBV6-6 and TRBJ2-3, with D hard to call. This CDR3 is 11 amino acids long. The germline V and J ends were trimmed by 5 bases and 2 bases, with 2 bases remaining between them. Germline V lookup: CDR1 MNHNY, CDR2 SVGAGI (reference sequence). CDR3 sequence reads: CASSNTDTQYF. As DNA, the CDR3 is TGTGCCAGCAGTAACACAGATACGCAGTATTTT.

This clonotype was observed once. A junction end diverges from the germline sequence, so it may reflect a read error. The chain employs TRBV18 and TRBJ2-6; either TRBD1 or TRBD2 may fit D (5 bases each). The length of the CDR3 is 17 residues. Germline V CDR1 and CDR2: KGHSH, LQKENI. Here the CDR3 reads CASSPAHTVSGGNVLTF. The CDR3 coding sequence is TGTGCCAGCTCACCCGCCCATACAGTGTCTGGGGGCAACGTCCTGACTTTC. The full variable domain, in which reference TRBV18 and TRBJ2-6 provide the parts outside the CDR3, is NAGVMQNPRHLVRRRGQEARLRCSPMKGHSHVYWYRQLPEEGLKFMVYLQKENIIDESGMPKERFSAEFPKEGPSILRIQQVVRGDSAAYFCASSPAHTVSGGNVLTFGAGSRLTVL.

A single count supports this clonotype. A clone one base away is much larger, so this may be a read error. This chain links TRBV18 with TRBJ2-2, with D hard to call. V gave up 2 bases and J gave up 0 bases, with 10 bases separating them. The CDR3 is made up of 16 amino acids. Germline V gene sequence: CDR1 KGHSH, CDR2 LQKENI. The CDR3 sequence is CASSPARSSNTGELFF. The CDR3, as DNA: TGTGCCAGCTCACCAGCCCGGAGCTCGAACACCGGGGAGCTGTTTTTT.

J is TRBJ1-4 and V is TRBV5-5, with a weak D call TRBD1 (6 bases). Deletions cut 5 bases from V and 4 bases from J, with 15 bases between. This CDR3 comprises 15 residues. CDR1 is SGHKS, CDR2 YYEKEE, per germline (reference sequence). CDR3 residues: CASSHTGHGNEKLFF. The DNA of the CDR3 is TGTGCCAGCAGTCATACGGGACACGGTAATGAAAAACTGTTTTTT.

This clonotype was observed a single time. The DNA is omitted, as the CDR3 cannot be located on it reliably, and the CDR3 follows TCRdb's listing. The V and J genes are TRBV7-5 and TRBJ2-2; the D segment call TRBD2 is taken from the table without a DNA check. TRBV7-5 is deemed a pseudogene. The CDR3 has 20 amino acids, counting both end residues. This CDR3 reads CISVSEAYGGGGGLTGELFF.

This chain links TRBV20-1 with TRBJ1-2; no clear D. The CDR3 covers 14 residues. The germline CDR1 and CDR2 sequences are DFQATT and SNEGSKA (reference sequence). The V and J ends lost 4 bases and 0 bases respectively, with 12 bases between them. This chain's CDR3 is CSATGIGANYGYTF. Here the CDR3 DNA reads TGCAGTGCTACTGGGATTGGCGCTAACTATGGCTACACCTTC.

In its sample, this clonotype is medium-sized. The J gene is TRBJ1-4, the V gene TRBV29-1, with 8 positions matching TRBD1. J lost 8 bases, V lost 7 bases, and 6 bases had no gene match. The CDR3 consists of 12 residues. Germline-derived CDR1 and CDR2 are SQVTM and ANQGSEA. CDR3 loop: CSGGQVDEKLFF. CDR3 DNA sequence: TGCAGCGGGGGACAGGTAGACGAAAAACTGTTTTTT. Based on the CDR3 plus reference TRBV29-1 and TRBJ1-4, the full variable domain is SAVISQKPSRDICQRGTSLTIQCQVDSQVTMMFWYRQQPGQSLTLIATANQGSEATYESGFVIDKFPISRPNLTFSTLTVSNMSPEDSSIYLCSGGQVDEKLFFGSGTQLSVL.

The CDR3 DNA reads as TGCAGTGCTTCGAATACCGCCTCTGGGGCCAACGTCCTGACTTTC. Translated: CSASNTASGANVLTF. The chain recombines TRBV20-1 with TRBJ2-6; D gene unclear. The V gene lost 5 bases and the J gene lost 0 bases, with 11 bases spanning the gap. CDR3 length: 15 amino acids. Germline lookup yields CDR1 DFQATT and CDR2 SNEGSKA (reference sequence).

This chain links TRBV27 with TRBJ2-7, with D uncertain. The ends were cut back, 0 bases at V and 3 bases at J, with 15 bases in the middle. Germline lookup yields CDR1 MNHEY and CDR2 SMNVEV (reference sequence). CDR3 length: 16 amino acids. CDR3 sequence: CASSLSPNRDRYEQYF. The CDR3, as DNA: TGTGCCAGCAGTTTATCCCCGAACAGAGACCGCTACGAGCAGTACTTC.

This clonotype has only one observation. This sequence joins TRBV6-5 and TRBJ2-7; TRBD1 matches 7 bases. With V trimmed by 6 bases and J by 2 bases, 7 bases remained unmatched. CDR1 is MNHEY, CDR2 SVGAGI, per germline. The length of the CDR3 is 14 residues. Written as DNA, the CDR3 is TGTGCCAGCAGAACCCCGGGACAGACCTACGAGCAGTACGTC. Translation: CASRTPGQTYEQYV.

This chain uses TRBV27 with TRBJ2-2; 16 positions match TRBD2. The V gene end was trimmed by 1 base and the J gene end by 0 bases; junction bases not matched to a gene: 2. This CDR3 has 19 residues. Per germline, CDR1 MNHEY and CDR2 SMNVEV (reference sequence). Here the CDR3 DNA reads TGTGCCAGCAGTTTATTGGGACTAGCGGGGGGGTCGAACACCGGGGAGCTGTTTTTT. Encoded protein: CASSLLGLAGGSNTGELFF.

The chain joins TRBV20-1 to TRBJ2-1; 7 positions match TRBD2. Germline CDR1 is DFQATT and CDR2 is SNEGSKA (reference sequence). V lost 5 bases, J lost 10 bases, and 11 bases stayed unmatched. The CDR3 covers 13 residues. In DNA, the CDR3 is TGCAGTGCTGGCGGGTCCGGGCGGGGGGAGCAGTTCTTC. It translates to CSAGGSGRGEQFF.

This chain uses TRBV14 with TRBJ2-1, with D possibly TRBD1 on 5 matching bases. Trimming left V 4 bases short and J 2 bases short, with 15 bases between. The CDR3 has 16 residues. CDR1 is SGHDN, CDR2 FVKESK, per germline. The CDR3 region is CASSRAWGLPYNEQFF. CDR3 sequence (DNA): TGTGCCAGCAGCCGCGCATGGGGCCTACCCTACAATGAGCAGTTCTTC.

The chain combines TRBV13 with TRBJ2-7; D is possibly TRBD1 or TRBD2 (6 bases each). Germline V gene sequence: CDR1 PRHDT, CDR2 FYEKMQ (reference sequence). V shed 5 bases and J shed 2 bases, with 10 bases lying between them. The CDR3 totals 13 residues. CDR3 nucleotide sequence: TGTGCCAGCAGCGCGAGGGGGGCCTACGAGCAGTACGTC. As protein: CASSARGAYEQYV.

The rearrangement joins TRBV29-1 to TRBJ1-2; TRBD1 matches at 7 bases. V lost 3 bases to trimming and J lost 6 bases; unmatched junction nucleotides: 7. This CDR3 region has 13 residues. CDR1 and CDR2 (germline): SQVTM, ANQGSEA. The CDR3 is CSVDPQGGNGYTF. DNA of the CDR3: TGCAGCGTTGACCCCCAGGGGGGGAATGGCTACACCTTC.

The chain uses TRBV18 and TRBJ1-2, with TRBD1 matching over 7 bases. CDR3 length: 14 residues. Germline V gene data show CDR1 as KGHSH and CDR2 as LQKENI. V was clipped by 0 bases and J by 3 bases; unmatched bases: 1. Here the CDR3 DNA reads TGTGCCAGCTCACCACCAACAGGGGACTATGGCTACACCTTC. Amino acid sequence: CASSPPTGDYGYTF.

The rearrangement joins TRBV6-5 to TRBJ2-2, with a weak D call TRBD1 (8 bases). Germline CDR1 reads MNHEY; CDR2 reads SVGAGI. Trimming cost V 6 bases and J 3 bases, with 14 bases left between them. The CDR3 totals 15 residues. CDR3: CASRLTGGDTGELFF. The CDR3 DNA is TGTGCCAGCAGACTTACAGGGGGGGACACCGGGGAGCTGTTTTTT.

The V gene is TRBV6-6, the J gene TRBJ1-5; 8 nucleotides align to TRBD1. The CDR3 length is 18 residues. The V gene's germline CDR1 is MNHNY and CDR2 SVGAGI (reference sequence). With V trimmed by 6 bases and J by 2 bases, 15 bases remained unmatched. The CDR3 sequence: CASRARWSGQGGNQPQHF. The CDR3 DNA reads TGTGCCAGCAGGGCCAGATGGTCCGGACAGGGAGGCAATCAGCCCCAGCATTTT.

This clonotype was detected a few times. The chain links TRBV6-2 or TRBV6-3 to TRBJ2-7; 8 positions match TRBD1. The germline CDR1 and CDR2 sequences are MNHEY and SVGEGT. With 2 bases clipped from V and 4 bases from J, the junction kept 4 bases outside the gene matches. The CDR3 length is 14 residues. The CDR3 sequence: CASSYPGQVYEQYV. The CDR3 DNA follows: TGTGCCAGCAGTTACCCGGGACAGGTATACGAGCAGTACGTC.

On this clonotype itself: A much larger clone differs by one base, so this may be a read error. V and J are TRBV27 and TRBJ2-3, with TRBD2 matching 9 bases. This CDR3 has 18 amino acids. From germline, CDR1 is MNHEY and CDR2 SMNVEV (reference sequence). V was clipped by 3 bases and J by 0 bases; unmatched bases: 10. The DNA for the CDR3 is TGTGCCAGCAGTTTTGGGAGGCTAGCGGGGCGAAGCACAGATACGCAGTATTTT. Its translation is CASSFGRLAGRSTDTQYF.

This clonotype was seen only a few times. The chain combines TRBV27 with TRBJ1-2, with D perhaps matching TRBD1 (5 bases). Germline V gene data show CDR1 as MNHEY and CDR2 as SMNVEV (reference sequence). This CDR3 region has 14 residues. Trimming pared 0 bases from V and 5 bases from J, leaving 10 bases between. CDR3 in amino acids: CASSLSRGLYGYTF. CDR3 bases: TGTGCCAGCAGTTTATCCCGGGGACTATATGGCTACACCTTC.

This clonotype was seen more than once but under ten times. This sequence joins TRBV24-1 and TRBJ2-1; 8 bases align to TRBD1. Germline V CDR1 and CDR2: KGHDR, SFDVKD. Losses at the gene ends were 4 bases for V and 5 bases for J; bases not matched to a gene: 9. The CDR3 extends over 16 amino acids. CDR3 DNA: TGTGCCACCAGTGACCCTGGGACAGGCGGACACAATGAGCAGTTCTTC. The encoded protein is CATSDPGTGGHNEQFF.

This clonotype was detected a few times. The chain carries TRBV19 and TRBJ2-7, with a possible D match to TRBD1 (6 bases). V lost 5 bases and J lost 3, with 14 bases in between. Germline V gives CDR1 LNHDA, CDR2 SQIVND (reference sequence). The CDR3 sequence is 14 residues long. The CDR3 DNA sequence: TGTGCCAGTAGTGACCAGAACAGGGTCTACGAGCAGTACTTC. Translating gives CASSDQNRVYEQYF.